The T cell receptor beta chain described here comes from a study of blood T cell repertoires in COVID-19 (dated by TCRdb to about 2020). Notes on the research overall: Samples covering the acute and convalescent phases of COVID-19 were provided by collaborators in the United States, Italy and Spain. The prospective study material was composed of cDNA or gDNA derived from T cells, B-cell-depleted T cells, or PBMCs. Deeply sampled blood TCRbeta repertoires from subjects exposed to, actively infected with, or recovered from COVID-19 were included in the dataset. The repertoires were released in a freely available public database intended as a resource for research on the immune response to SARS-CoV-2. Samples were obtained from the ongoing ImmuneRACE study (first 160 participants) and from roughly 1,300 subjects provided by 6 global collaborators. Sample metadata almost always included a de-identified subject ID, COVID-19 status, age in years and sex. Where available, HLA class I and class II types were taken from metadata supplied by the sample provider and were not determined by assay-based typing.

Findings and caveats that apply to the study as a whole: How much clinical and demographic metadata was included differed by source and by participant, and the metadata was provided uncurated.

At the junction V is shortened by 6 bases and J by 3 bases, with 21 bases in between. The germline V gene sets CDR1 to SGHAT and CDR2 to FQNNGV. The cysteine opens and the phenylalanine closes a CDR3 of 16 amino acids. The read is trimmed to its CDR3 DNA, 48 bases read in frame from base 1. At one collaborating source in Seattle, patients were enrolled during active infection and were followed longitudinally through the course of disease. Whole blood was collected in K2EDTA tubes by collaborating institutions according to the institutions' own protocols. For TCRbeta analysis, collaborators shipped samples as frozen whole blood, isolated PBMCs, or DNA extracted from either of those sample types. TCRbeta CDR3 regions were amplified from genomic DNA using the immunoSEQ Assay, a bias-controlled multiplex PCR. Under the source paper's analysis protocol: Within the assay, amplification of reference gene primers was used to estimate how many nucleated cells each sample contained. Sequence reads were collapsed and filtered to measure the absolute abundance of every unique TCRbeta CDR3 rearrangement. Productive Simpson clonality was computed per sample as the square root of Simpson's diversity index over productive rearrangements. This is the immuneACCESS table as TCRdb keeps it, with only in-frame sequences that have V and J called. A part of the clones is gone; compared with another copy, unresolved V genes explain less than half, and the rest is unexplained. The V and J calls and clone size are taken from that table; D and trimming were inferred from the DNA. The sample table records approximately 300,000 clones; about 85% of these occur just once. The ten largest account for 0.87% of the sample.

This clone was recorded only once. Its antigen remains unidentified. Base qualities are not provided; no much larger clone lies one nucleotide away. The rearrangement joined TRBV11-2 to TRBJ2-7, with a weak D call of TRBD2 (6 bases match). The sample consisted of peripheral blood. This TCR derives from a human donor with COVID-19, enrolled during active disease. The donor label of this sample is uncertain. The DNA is TGTGCCAGCAGACACCCCGTTAGCGGATCGGACTACGAGCAGTACTTC. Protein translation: CASRHPVSGSDYEQYF.